The rows below give T cell receptor beta chains drawn from one sample of a study of blood T cell repertoires in COVID-19. Assay: immunoSEQ multiplex PCR; the TCRdb copy retains only in-frame clones and omits some. The sample holds around 70,000 clones, 90% seen once. The sequencing input was peripheral blood. The receptors were sampled from a human donor in a cohort sampled during active COVID-19. The CDR3 runs from the conserved cysteine through the conserved F or W. A D gene is named only where the DNA matches it firmly. Not all rows give a size; the values are once, few, many and, for expanded clones, a class.

TRBD2,TRBV28,TRBJ2-1,.,13,CASSQGGSNEQFF,TGTGCCAGCAGTCAGGGAGGGAGCAATGAGCAGTTCTTC
.,TRBV19,TRBJ2-3,once,16,CASSIRSGTSTDTQYF,TGTGCCAGTAGTATACGGAGCGGCACTAGCACAGATACGCAGTATTTT
TRBD1,TRBV7-9,TRBJ2-3,.,15,CASSNRDRMTDTQYF,TGTGCCAGCAGCAACCGGGACAGGATGACAGATACGCAGTATTTT
TRBD1,TRBV18,TRBJ2-1,.,14,CASSPGQGWNEQFF,TGTGCCAGCTCACCAGGACAGGGTTGGAATGAGCAGTTCTTC
.,TRBV15,TRBJ2-3,.,13,CATSRDQTESQYF,TGTGCCACCAGCAGAGATCAAACGGAGTCGCAGTATTTT
.,TRBV2,TRBJ2-5,.,13,CASSEDGRGTQYF,TGTGCCAGCAGTGAAGACGGCCGGGGGACCCAGTACTTC
TRBD1,TRBV2,TRBJ1-5,.,15,CASRRTGSSNQPQHF,TGTGCCAGCAGGAGGACAGGGTCCAGCAATCAGCCCCAGCATTTT
.,TRBV4-1,TRBJ1-5,.,15,CASSQERYSNQPQHF,TGCGCCAGCAGCCAAGAACGGTATAGCAATCAGCCCCAGCATTTT
TRBD1,TRBV29-1,TRBJ2-3,.,15,CSVHLGTVSTDTQYF,TGCAGCGTCCACCTGGGGACAGTTAGCACAGATACGCAGTATTTT
TRBD1,TRBV18,TRBJ2-7,.,14,CASSPGQGSYEQYF,TGTGCCAGCTCACCGGGACAGGGATCTTACGAGCAGTACTTC
.,TRBV6-1,TRBJ1-2,.,13,CASSEDRNYGYTF,TGTGCCAGCAGTGAAGACAGGAACTATGGCTACACCTTC
.,TRBV19,TRBJ2-1,.,16,CASTTAGGATYNEQFF,TGTGCCAGCACTACCGCGGGCGGAGCAACCTACAATGAGCAGTTCTTC
TRBD1,TRBV27,TRBJ1-2,.,15,CASSSNRGANYGYTF,TGTGCCAGCAGCTCCAACAGGGGAGCTAACTATGGCTACACCTTC
.,TRBV5-1,TRBJ1-2,.,12,CARRWAGRGGTF,TGCGCCCGCCGCTGGGCGGGCCGGGGGGGAACCTTC
.,TRBV19,TRBJ1-2,few,13,CASSAGEGYGYTF,TGTGCCAGTAGTGCAGGGGAAGGCTATGGCTACACCTTC
TRBD1,TRBV5-1,TRBJ2-7,.,15,CASSSHGTGGDEQYF,TGCGCCAGCAGCTCGCACGGGACAGGGGGCGATGAGCAGTACTTC
.,TRBV5-4,TRBJ2-7,.,13,CASSFGVRDEQYF,TGTGCCAGCAGCTTCGGAGTACGCGACGAGCAGTACTTC
.,TRBV5-4,TRBJ2-3,.,15,CASSPTAIGSDTQYF,TGTGCCAGCAGCCCGACTGCGATTGGGTCAGATACGCAGTATTTT
TRBD1,TRBV18,TRBJ1-3,.,15,CASSQDRTSGNTIYF,TGTGCCAGCTCCCAGGACAGGACTTCTGGAAACACCATATATTTT
TRBD2,TRBV2,TRBJ2-7,.,16,CASSHRTSGSINEQYF,TGTGCCAGCAGTCACCGGACTAGCGGGAGTATCAACGAGCAGTACTTC
TRBD1,TRBV18,TRBJ2-2,.,17,CASSPKQRDRFTGELFF,TGTGCCAGCTCACCTAAACAGAGGGACAGATTCACCGGGGAGCTGTTTTTT
.,TRBV4-2,TRBJ1-1,.,13,CASSQVKNTEAFF,TGTGCCAGCAGCCAAGTAAAGAACACTGAAGCTTTCTTT
TRBD2,TRBV7-2,TRBJ2-7,.,15,CASSLQSSGTYEQYF,TGTGCCAGCAGCTTACAGTCTAGCGGCACCTACGAGCAGTACTTC
TRBD2,TRBV5-1,TRBJ2-7,.,16,CASSPGGTSGAYEQYF,TGCGCCAGCAGCCCGGGGGGGACTAGCGGTGCTTACGAGCAGTACTTC
TRBD1,TRBV11-3,TRBJ2-7,.,14,CASSFRTGRYEQYF,TGTGCCAGCAGCTTTAGGACAGGGCGCTACGAGCAGTACTTC
TRBD2,TRBV30,TRBJ2-7,once,13,CAWSLAGGGEQYF,TGTGCCTGGTCCCTAGCGGGAGGAGGGGAGCAGTACTTC
.,TRBV28,TRBJ1-3,.,15,CASSLPPSSGNTIYF,TGTGCCAGCAGTTTACCTCCGAGCTCTGGAAACACCATATATTTT